This T cell receptor (beta chain) appears in the sequencing data of a study of T cell responses to AZD1222 COVID-19 vaccine. Study-wide results and limits: Targeting of unmutated variant regions was reportedly seen in nearly half of spike-specific TCRs. Repertoire samples came only from after the peak T cell response.

About this clone itself: Its antigen is unknown.

Second-dose schedules of about 4 or about 12 weeks were combined. V lost 4 bases and J 0 bases, leaving 9 bases between the germline ends. The germline V gene has CDR1 SGHRS and CDR2 YFSETQ. This CDR3 comprises 14 residues. The table came from immunoSEQ multiplex PCR; TCRdb's copy has only in-frame clones and leaves some out. Among around 150,000 clones, approximately 90% were seen once, and the ten largest hold roughly 1.2%. The input for sequencing was peripheral blood, taken 28 days after the second AZD1222 dose. This TCR derives from an adult who received the AZD1222 COVID-19 vaccine. This rearrangement joins TRBV5-1 to TRBJ2-3; D remains ambiguous. This chain's CDR3 is CASSPKTSTDTQYF. CDR3 sequence (DNA): TGCGCCAGCAGCCCTAAAACTAGCACAGATACGCAGTATTTT.